The clone carrying this T cell receptor (beta chain) was seen more than once but under ten times. This specimen belongs to a study of blood T cell repertoires in COVID-19. The germline V gene encodes CDR1 SGHTA and CDR2 FQGNSA. This CDR3 is built from 13 residues. Trimming shortened V by 5 bases and J by 5 bases, and 11 bases separated the two germline ends. In the original workflow: Cell counts per sample came from amplifying reference gene primers. The data were produced by immunoSEQ multiplex PCR, yet TCRdb's version contains in-frame clones alone and is incomplete. The V and J calls and clone size are taken from that table; D and trimming were inferred from the DNA. The data show 200,000 to 250,000 clones, 86% seen once.

The sequence was obtained from a man older than 75 with acute or convalescent COVID-19. This rearrangement joins TRBV7-2 to TRBJ2-3; D call uncertain. The sequenced material came from peripheral blood. CDR3: CASSPRSGDTQYF. As DNA, the CDR3 is TGTGCCAGCAGCCCCCGTTCAGGAGATACGCAGTATTTT.